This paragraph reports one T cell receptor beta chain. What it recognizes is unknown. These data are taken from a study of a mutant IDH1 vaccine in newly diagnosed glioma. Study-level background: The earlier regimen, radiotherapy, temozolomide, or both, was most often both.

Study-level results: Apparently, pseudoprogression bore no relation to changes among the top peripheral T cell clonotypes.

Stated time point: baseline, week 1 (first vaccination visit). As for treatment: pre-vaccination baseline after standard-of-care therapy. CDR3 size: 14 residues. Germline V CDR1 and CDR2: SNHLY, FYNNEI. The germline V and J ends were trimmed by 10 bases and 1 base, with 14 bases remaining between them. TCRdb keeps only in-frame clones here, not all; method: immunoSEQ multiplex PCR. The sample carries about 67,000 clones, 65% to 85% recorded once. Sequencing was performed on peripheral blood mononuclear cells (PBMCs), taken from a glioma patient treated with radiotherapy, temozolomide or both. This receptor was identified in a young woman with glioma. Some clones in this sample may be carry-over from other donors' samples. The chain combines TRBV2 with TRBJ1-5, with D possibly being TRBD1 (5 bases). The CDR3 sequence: CATQGLGSNQPQHF. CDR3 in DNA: TGTGCCACCCAGGGCTTGGGAAGCAATCAGCCCCAGCATTTT. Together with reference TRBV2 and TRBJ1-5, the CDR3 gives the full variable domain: EPEVTQTPSHQVTQMGQEVILRCVPISNHLYFYWYRQILGQKVEFLVSFYNNEISEKSEIFDDQFSVERPDGSNFTLKIRSTKLEDSAMYFCATQGLGSNQPQHFGDGTRLSIL.